These T cell receptor beta chains were read from a single sample in a study of blood T cell repertoires in COVID-19. Generated by immunoSEQ multiplex PCR, the TCRdb table keeps only in-frame clones and is missing some. The sample contains some 200,000 clones, 80% to 90% of which appear only once. Sequences were obtained from peripheral blood. All receptors come from a middle-aged man with active or convalescent COVID-19. The CDR3 runs from the conserved cysteine through the conserved F or W. Fields, in order: V gene, CDR3 protein.

TRBV27,CASGEFSGGRTEAFF
TRBV9,CASSVAGAGRNTIYF
TRBV7-9,CASSLSTGTGASSNQPQHF
TRBV28,CASSSPPGQGAHEQYF
TRBV9,CASSVGQGQPQHF
TRBV5-5,CASSPGARDNSPLHF
TRBV7-2,CASRDGLIQYF
TRBV4-2,CASSQLGTGFSPLHF
TRBV5-4,CASSLGGENTIYF
TRBV9,CASSPRTGPNTEAFF
TRBV19,CASSAGTDYGYTF
TRBV10-3,CAISDHLRGNEQFF
TRBV7-9,CASSRTEEAFF
TRBV3-1/TRBV3-2,CASRCDYRNTDTQYF
TRBV10-3,CAISESTTTDTQYF
TRBV9,CASSETGGQFYNEQFF
TRBV5-5,CASSWDRSLSSYNEQFF